This paragraph reports one TCR beta chain. This sample is part of a study of pediatric ulcerative colitis. From germline, CDR1 is SGHAT and CDR2 FQDESV (reference sequence). Trimming pared 1 base from V and 6 bases from J, leaving 15 bases between. This CDR3 spans 15 amino acids. During colonoscopy, one to two rectal pinch biopsies were collected. Measured with immunoSEQ multiplex PCR; TCRdb has only the in-frame clones, and not every one. The table records under 50,000 clones, about 78% of them present only once. This TCR derives from a girl aged 5 to 17 with moderate ulcerative colitis. The V and J genes are TRBV11-1 and TRBJ1-1, with D possibly being TRBD1 (6 bases). The sample was gut tissue. The CDR3, as DNA: TGTGCCAGCAGCTTAGTACGGCAGGGGCGGCCTGAAGCTTTCTTT. Protein: CASSLVRQGRPEAFF.